The 5 T cell receptor beta chains below come from one sample, sequenced in a study of T cells after posttransplantation cyclophosphamide. Busulfan-fludarabine conditioning, marrow transplant, and cyclophosphamide on days +3 and +4 were administered. The table came from immunoSEQ multiplex PCR; TCRdb's copy has only in-frame clones and leaves some out. Captured here are 24,000 or so clones, none seen once; the top ten comprise about 1.8%. Sequencing was performed on PBMCs, taken after allogeneic stem cell transplant with posttransplant cyclophosphamide. The receptors originated from a male patient between 18 and 35 years old who received an allogeneic stem cell transplant from a related donor, was CMV-positive, and had no GVHD. Some of the T cells may derive from the graft donor.

Ten or more counts support this clone. CDR3 sequence reads: CASSFLRTGRYEQYF. The CDR3 DNA follows: TGTGCCAGCAGCTTTTTGCGAACGGGAAGGTACGAGCAGTACTTC. The rearrangement links TRBV7-2 to TRBJ2-7, with a possible D match to TRBD2 (5 bases). With 3 bases removed from V and 4 bases from J, the gap between germline ends came to 16 bases. Germline CDR1 reads SGHTA; CDR2 reads FQGNSA. The CDR3 sequence is 15 residues long.

This clone was seen repeatedly, ten times or more. The chain joins TRBV14 to TRBJ2-3; TRBD1 aligns across 7 bases. Germline CDR1 reads SGHDN; CDR2 reads FVKESK. The CDR3 length is 16 residues. V shed 3 bases and J 2 bases; nucleotides not matched to a gene: 8. DNA for the CDR3: TGTGCCAGCAGCCACCGGACAGGAATTAACACAGATACGCAGTATTTT. Protein: CASSHRTGINTDTQYF.

Many counts were recorded for this clone. The chain couples TRBV2 to TRBJ1-2; 7 nucleotides agree with TRBD1. Germline CDR1 reads SNHLY; CDR2 reads FYNNEI. The length of the CDR3 is 14 residues. Trimming cost V 6 bases and J 8 bases; bases outside gene matches: 12. CDR3 protein: CASSDPLTGDGYTF. The CDR3 DNA is TGTGCCAGCAGCGACCCGCTCACAGGGGACGGCTACACCTTC.

This clone was picked up many times. The chain combines TRBV5-4 with TRBJ2-2; D not resolved. There are 14 residues in the CDR3. Looked up from germline, CDR1 is SGHNT and CDR2 is YYREEE (reference sequence). With 1 base removed from V and 4 bases from J, the gap between germline ends came to 8 bases. CDR3 residues: CASSLLASTGELFF. The DNA of the CDR3 is TGTGCCAGCAGCTTGTTGGCTTCCACCGGGGAGCTGTTTTTT.

This clone was recorded at least ten times. The chain is built from TRBV27 and TRBJ1-5, with D possibly matching TRBD1 (6 bases). The CDR3 has 14 amino acids. Trimming left V 7 bases short and J 6 bases short, with 16 bases between. Germline lookup yields CDR1 MNHEY and CDR2 SMNVEV (reference sequence). CDR3 sequence (DNA): TGTGCCAGCAAACAGGGCGGGTTTCGTCAGCCCCAGCATTTT. It specifies CASKQGGFRQPQHF.